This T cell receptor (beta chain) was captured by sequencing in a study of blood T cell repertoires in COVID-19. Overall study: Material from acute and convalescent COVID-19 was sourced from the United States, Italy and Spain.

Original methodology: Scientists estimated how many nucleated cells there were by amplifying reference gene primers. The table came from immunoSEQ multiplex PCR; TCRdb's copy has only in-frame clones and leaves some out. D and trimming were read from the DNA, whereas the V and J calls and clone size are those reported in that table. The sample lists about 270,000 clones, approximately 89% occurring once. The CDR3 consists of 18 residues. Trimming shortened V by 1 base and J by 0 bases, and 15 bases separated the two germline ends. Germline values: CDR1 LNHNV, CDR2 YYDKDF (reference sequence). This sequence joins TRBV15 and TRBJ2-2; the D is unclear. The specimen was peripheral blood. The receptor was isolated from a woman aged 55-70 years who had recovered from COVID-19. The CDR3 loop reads CATSRVNPFSTNTGELFF. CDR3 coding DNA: TGTGCCACCAGCAGAGTAAATCCTTTTTCTACGAACACCGGGGAGCTGTTTTTT.